These T cell receptor beta chains were read from a single sample in a study of T cells in localized non-small cell lung cancer. Repertoires were generated with immunoSEQ multiplex PCR, while TCRdb's copy carries only in-frame clones and drops some. The sample comprises 45,000 to 60,000 clones, under 85% of which are singletons, and 20% rests with the top ten. The sequencing here drew on peripheral blood, taken before any cancer treatment. The receptor set was obtained from a female donor of 60 years or more with stage II squamous cell lung carcinoma. Both conserved end residues are part of each CDR3. A D gene is named only where the DNA matches it firmly. Rows give clone size only sometimes, using once, few, many, or a class for an expanded clone.

V gene,clone size,D gene,J gene,CDR3 protein,CDR3 DNA
TRBV4-1,NA,TRBD1,TRBJ1-2,CASSRPDRGLSGYTF,TGCGCCAGCAGCCGGCCGGACAGGGGACTCTCTGGCTACACCTTC
TRBV7-2,NA,NA,TRBJ1-2,CASSQDRGAGYTF,TGTGCCAGCAGCCAGGACCGGGGCGCTGGCTACACCTTC
TRBV5-1,NA,NA,TRBJ1-2,CASSRDVYGYTF,TGCGCCAGCAGTCGGGACGTTTATGGCTACACCTTC
TRBV7-8,NA,NA,TRBJ1-5,CASSLVGGGPNQPQHF,TGTGCCAGCAGCTTAGTGGGGGGAGGGCCCAATCAGCCCCAGCATTTT
TRBV27,NA,NA,TRBJ2-1,CASCAGFSYNEQFF,TGTGCCAGCTGCGCGGGGTTCTCCTACAATGAGCAGTTCTTC
TRBV5-1,NA,TRBD1,TRBJ1-2,CASSSSTGGGYGYTF,TGCGCCAGCAGCTCCTCGACAGGGGGCGGATATGGCTACACCTTC
TRBV6-1,NA,NA,TRBJ2-4,CASSEDQRIWIQYF,TGTGCCAGCAGTGAAGACCAGCGGATCTGGATTCAGTACTTC
TRBV5-1,NA,TRBD1,TRBJ1-2,CASSFQGDALDYGYTF,TGCGCCAGCAGCTTCCAGGGGGACGCTTTAGACTATGGCTACACCTTC
TRBV18,few,NA,TRBJ2-6,CASSPPTRLIQSGANVLTF,TGTGCCAGCTCACCACCAACGAGACTGATTCAATCTGGGGCCAACGTCCTGACTTTC
TRBV5-6,NA,TRBD1,TRBJ2-7,CASSRPGTGVGYEQYF,TGTGCCAGCAGCAGACCCGGGACAGGGGTTGGCTACGAGCAGTACTTC
TRBV27,NA,TRBD1,TRBJ2-7,CASSSTGTGSYEQYF,TGTGCCAGCAGTTCAACCGGGACAGGGTCCTACGAGCAGTACTTC
TRBV19,NA,NA,TRBJ1-1,CASMSLGAANTEAFF,TGTGCCAGTATGAGCTTGGGGGCCGCGAACACTGAAGCTTTCTTT
TRBV7-3,NA,NA,TRBJ2-7,CASSPAVGFGQYF,TGTGCCAGCAGCCCGGCCGTGGGATTCGGGCAGTACTTC
TRBV9,NA,NA,TRBJ2-3,CASSVGAGFTDTQYF,TGTGCCAGCAGCGTAGGCGCGGGGTTCACAGATACGCAGTATTTT
TRBV6-5,NA,NA,TRBJ1-2,CASTWGGRVGYTF,TGTGCCAGCACATGGGGGGGGCGAGTTGGCTACACCTTC
TRBV4-3,NA,TRBD2,TRBJ2-5,CASSTGLADLQETQYF,TGCGCCAGCAGCACCGGACTAGCGGACCTCCAAGAGACCCAGTACTTC
TRBV6-6,NA,NA,TRBJ2-7,CASEGERRGEQYF,TGTGCCAGCGAGGGTGAGCGTCGTGGCGAGCAGTACTTC
TRBV5-8,NA,NA,TRBJ1-3,CASSLAGGNTIYF,TGTGCCAGCAGCTTGGCGGGGGGAAACACCATATATTTT
TRBV2,NA,TRBD1,TRBJ1-5,CASSHGTVNSNQPQHF,TGTGCCAGCAGCCACGGGACAGTGAATAGCAATCAGCCCCAGCATTTT
TRBV10-3,NA,TRBD1,TRBJ1-1,CAIRASGTGDTEAFF,TGTGCCATCAGGGCCTCCGGGACAGGGGACACTGAAGCTTTCTTT
TRBV6-5,once,TRBD2,TRBJ2-7,CASTPGLAGYEQYF,TGTGCCAGCACACCGGGACTAGCGGGTTACGAGCAGTACTTC
TRBV18,once,NA,TRBJ2-1,CASSPPTATHHEQFF,TGTGCCAGCTCACCACCGACAGCCACCCACCATGAGCAGTTCTTC
TRBV18,NA,NA,TRBJ1-1,CASSPANTEAFF,TGTGCCAGCTCACCGGCGAACACTGAAGCTTTCTTT
TRBV6-5,NA,NA,TRBJ2-7,CASQDATGRYEQYF,TGTGCCAGCCAGGATGCGACAGGACGATACGAGCAGTACTTC
TRBV7-9,NA,TRBD1,TRBJ1-2,CASSLDRGLKGYTF,TGTGCCAGCAGCTTAGACAGGGGGCTAAAAGGCTACACCTTC
TRBV19,NA,NA,TRBJ1-5,CASSIGQGGNQPQHF,TGTGCCAGTAGTATTGGGCAAGGAGGCAATCAGCCCCAGCATTTT
TRBV7-6,NA,TRBD2,TRBJ2-1,CASSLTLAGRAYNEQFF,TGTGCCAGCAGCTTAACTCTAGCGGGGCGCGCCTACAATGAGCAGTTCTTC
TRBV29-1,NA,NA,TRBJ1-5,CSAGVGGNQPQHF,TGCAGCGCAGGGGTAGGCGGCAATCAGCCCCAGCATTTT
TRBV5-1,NA,NA,TRBJ2-7,CASSLKGQGGGEQYF,TGCGCCAGCAGCTTGAAGGGGCAGGGTGGTGGGGAGCAGTACTTC
TRBV15,NA,TRBD1,TRBJ1-1,CATSVSGTGTEAFF,TGTGCCACCAGCGTCTCCGGGACAGGGACTGAAGCTTTCTTT
TRBV19,NA,NA,TRBJ2-7,CASSEQGSWEQYF,TGTGCCAGTAGTGAACAGGGATCTTGGGAGCAGTACTTC
TRBV12-5,NA,TRBD1,TRBJ1-5,CASGLVTGTGTRFGQPQHF,TGTGCTAGTGGTTTGGTAACCGGGACAGGGACCCGGTTTGGTCAGCCCCAGCATTTT
TRBV5-6,once,TRBD2,TRBJ2-7,CASSLMAGESYEQYF,TGTGCCAGCAGCTTAATGGCGGGGGAGTCCTACGAGCAGTACTTC
TRBV5-1,once,NA,TRBJ1-1,CASGGVNTEAFF,TGCGCCAGCGGAGGGGTGAACACTGAAGCTTTCTTT
TRBV7-9,once,NA,TRBJ2-1,CARGSRGSYNEQFF,TGTGCCCGAGGGTCTCGGGGCTCCTACAATGAGCAGTTCTTC
TRBV5-1,NA,TRBD2,TRBJ2-3,CASSLASTSGGTDTQYF,TGCGCCAGCAGCTTGGCTTCGACTAGCGGGGGCACAGATACGCAGTATTTT
TRBV7-3,once,TRBD1,TRBJ1-6,CASSLSGTGSNSPLHF,TGTGCCAGCAGCTTAAGCGGGACAGGGTCGAATTCACCCCTCCACTTT